The TCR beta chain described here comes from a study of T cells in Graves' hyperthyroidism and ophthalmopathy (dated by TCRdb to about 2019). With regard to the full study: Peripheral blood samples were taken at the time of initial diagnosis, prior to any treatment. Prospective prediction of ophthalmopathy was tested in an independent validation cohort of some 20 hyperthyroidism patients and 17 patients who later progressed to ophthalmopathy. Thyroid tissue and blood T-cell repertoires from six or seven Graves' hyperthyroidism patients were also compared in the study. The paper describes TCR Vbeta CDR3 sequencing of fewer than 150 peripheral blood samples, made up of roughly 45 ophthalmopathy patients, 70 to 75 hyperthyroidism patients and 17 progressor patients. The roughly 94 discovery patients were randomly split 7:3 into training and test sets. After blood sampling, hyperthyroidism patients were treated with methimazole at a starting dose of 30 mg daily, and ophthalmopathy patients were treated with high-dose intravenous methylprednisolone. A discovery cohort of about a hundred patients, about 40 with Graves' ophthalmopathy and 55 to 65 with stable Graves' hyperthyroidism, was used to find distinguishing TCR V-J signatures. Paper-wide results and their limitations: A 13 V-J signature model separated ophthalmopathy from stable hyperthyroidism, with 87.88% sensitivity and 81% to 83% specificity in cross-validation and 80%/75% in testing. Blood samples also contained most of the expanded thyroid clonotypes (frequency above 0.001), which suggests that blood repertoires may reflect thyroid immune responses. Sample size was not statistically predetermined, and investigators were not blinded to group allocation. In validation, progression to ophthalmopathy was predicted by the model with nearly 71% sensitivity and 72.22% specificity, a median of approximately 6.5 months before onset.

A patient counted as having stable Graves' hyperthyroidism if no progression to ophthalmopathy occurred over 18 months of follow-up. The hyperthyroidism patients were between 18 and 65 years old and newly diagnosed, with a disease duration of less than 2 months. Any patient with an uncontrolled infection, another autoimmune disease, pregnancy or lactation was excluded. Diagnoses relied on clinical symptoms, serum thyroxine and TRAb, thyroid ultrasound and orbital computed tomography. Ficoll-Paque density gradient centrifugation was used to isolate PBMCs from 8.5 to 10 ml of fresh peripheral blood. Total RNA was extracted with Trizol reagent, and quality was checked on an Agilent 2100 Bioanalyzer. Of note for this clonotype: The specificity of this receptor is unknown. No qualities accompany the bases; no much larger clone lies one base away.

Amplification of TCR beta CDR3 regions was carried out from RNA transcripts. For the first round of RT-PCR on the TCR CDR3, the HTBI primer set was used together with the Qiagen OneStep RT-PCR kit. A second multiplex PCR round built the libraries, followed by size selection and purification. Sequencing of the libraries was done on an Illumina HiSeq2000 using paired-end 100 bp reads. The original methods were these. SOAPnuke was used to process the raw data, with reads discarded if the reads contained adapters or uncalled bases, had a mean Phred below 15, or lacked an exact constant-primer or identifier match. COPE v1.2.5 was used to merge high-quality paired reads, and clonotypes were defined as unique nucleotide sequences. MiTCR v1.1 was used to align the clonotypes against IMGT TRBV, TRBD and TRBJ reference segments. The analysis included only V-J combinations with a frequency above 0.0001, which together covered more than 98% of the repertoires. The TCS score was defined as F50 (clonal expansion) divided by E x V (chaos), with BLOSUM62-based TCRdist calculated between CDR3 peptides within each V-J. Welch's t-statistics and random forest reduced 500 to 550 V-J features to about 13, which were used in a naive Bayes classifier (R e1071). The public reads were reprocessed in TCRdb via fastp at Q25 and MiXCR, keeping in-frame beta chains. Here each entry gathers all rows of one CDR3 protein and keeps the most common genes and DNA. TCRdb's processing, not the authors', yielded these V and J calls. The sample data list about 590,000 distinct CDR3 sequences, and 15% to 17% of these were observed just once. Of the sample, less than 9.5% is held by the ten largest clones.

Sequences were obtained from blood. This sequence originates from a woman in her twenties or thirties with Graves' hyperthyroidism.

The CDR3 here reads CATRRGDPEAFF. The sequenced DNA is TGTGCCACGCGCAGGGGAGATCCTGAAGCTTTCTTT. The chain uses TRBV19 and TRBJ1-1, with TRBD1 tentatively as D gene (6 bases match). V loses 10 bases of germline sequence and J loses 6 bases, and the interval between the two ends is 15 bases. The CDR3 covers 12 residues, taking in both the cysteine and the phenylalanine. Just the 36-base CDR3 DNA is kept, in frame starting at base 1. Sequences LNHDA (CDR1) and SQIVND (CDR2) are obtained from the germline V gene (reference sequence).